This T cell receptor beta chain was obtained from a study of vaccination and CD4 T cells after COVID-19. Sequencing of the DNA from cultured CD4+ T cells was carried out with the Oncomine TCR Beta short-read assay. TCRdb reprocessed the PCR reads via MiXCR and lists one record per CDR3 protein. The table shows about 15,000 distinct CDR3 sequences, with about 40% occurring only once. Trimming pared 5 bases from V and 3 bases from J, leaving 9 bases between. The CDR3 spans 13 residues. CDR1 is SGHNT and CDR2 is YENEEA in the germline V gene. The treatment denotes: approximately nine-day PBMC culture with coronavirus spike peptide pools or control peptides (ViraFEST assay). Turning to this clonotype: As yet, its antigen is unknown.

The rearrangement joins TRBV11-3 to TRBJ2-3, with TRBD2 as a possible D gene (6 bases). This receptor was taken from a human donor with COVID-19. Sequenced sample: cultured CD4+ T cells from blood. The DNA of the CDR3 is TGTGCCAGCAGCCTTGGGGGGACAGATACGCAGTATTTT. This codes for CASSLGGTDTQYF.